This TCR beta chain was captured in a study of T-cell reconstitution after alpha-beta-depleted transplantation in children. TCRbeta library preparation incorporated unique molecular identifiers. TCRdb ran MiXCR on the PCR reads and lists one entry per CDR3 protein. The sample gives about 400,000 distinct CDR3 sequences, 13% of which show up once; around 4% is in the top ten. Trimming took 5 bases from V and 9 from J, leaving 13 bases between them. This CDR3 spans 12 amino acids. In germline, CDR1 is SEHNR, CDR2 FQNEAQ (reference sequence). This sequence joins TRBV7-9 and TRBJ1-1, with D possibly TRBD1 on 5 matching bases. This TCR was sampled from a human donor who donated a stem cell graft to a child with Fanconi anemia. The specimen comprised PBMCs, sampled from the stem cell graft. The CDR3 nucleotides read TGTGCCAGCAGCCCGGTGGCAGGGCAAGCTTTCTTT. It yields the protein CASSPVAGQAFF. The whole variable domain, remainder taken from reference TRBV7-9 and TRBJ1-1, is DTGVSQNPRHKITKRGQNVTFRCDPISEHNRLYWYRQTLGQGPEFLTYFQNEAQLEKSRLLSDRFSAERPKGSFSTLEIQRTEQGDSAMYLCASSPVAGQAFFGQGTRLTVV.